This T cell receptor beta chain was obtained from a study of a mutant IDH1 vaccine in newly diagnosed glioma. Study-level background: Radiotherapy alone preceded vaccination by 4-6 weeks; alternatively, vaccination started with temozolomide cycles. Most patients had received both radiotherapy and temozolomide, the prior options being radiotherapy, temozolomide, or both.

Produced via immunoSEQ multiplex PCR; TCRdb's table is partial and in-frame only. The table has fewer than 55,000 clones, about two thirds seen once. The CDR3 consists of 14 residues. Germline V gene lookup returns CDR1 KGHSH and CDR2 LQKENI. Trimming cost V 5 bases and J 1 base, with 11 bases left between them. As concerns this clone: Its antigen is unknown.

Time point specified: week 47, end of study. Vaccinated patients received 300 ug of mutant IDH1 20-mer peptide per dose, with topical imiquimod. Each astrocytoma in the donors was new, WHO grade 3 or 4, IDH1-mutant and ATRX-lost. The TCR sequence derives from a man aged 35-49 years with glioma. Some clones in this sample may be carry-over from other donors' samples. The specimen comprised peripheral blood mononuclear cells (PBMCs), sampled from a glioma patient whose treatment included an IDH1 peptide vaccine. J is TRBJ1-1 and V is TRBV18; D call uncertain. CDR3 protein: CASSGLTRNTEAFF. The CDR3, as DNA: TGTGCCAGCTCAGGTCTAACCCGGAACACTGAAGCTTTCTTT.